This section outlines one TCR beta chain sequence together with its context. The target antigen is unknown. The data stem from a study of cytomegalovirus exposure and HLA in healthy donors. Study-wide findings and caveats: The authors considered a cluster of highly shared sequence variants likely to be a sequencing artifact.

The V end lost 5 bases, the J end lost 0 bases, and 8 bases lay between the germline ends. This CDR3 is 14 amino acids long. Per germline, CDR1 MNHEY and CDR2 SMNVEV (reference sequence). In the PCR, 60 Vbeta and 13 Jbeta primers were used. Sequencing was performed with immunoSEQ multiplex PCR; in TCRdb, only in-frame clones are kept and a portion is missing. Of about 150,000 clones in the sample, 75% to 90% were seen once. Sequenced material: PBMCs. The V and J genes are TRBV27 and TRBJ1-5; D is unclear. The source of this sequence is a young woman in good health and CMV-seronegative. CDR3 region: CASSDGNSNQPQHF. CDR3 nucleotide sequence: TGTGCCAGCAGTGACGGGAATAGCAATCAGCCCCAGCATTTT.